The entry below gives a single T cell receptor beta chain sequence along with its context. What it binds is not known. Trimming cost V 2 bases and J 0 bases, with 9 bases left between them. Germline V gene lookup returns CDR1 MDHEN and CDR2 SYDVKM. CDR3 length: 15 residues. Sequenced by immunoSEQ multiplex PCR; TCRdb stores in-frame clones only, minus some. The sample lists thousands of clones, over 55% occurring once. This sample is part of a study of CD8 T cell repertoires and HIV-1 epitope variants. Study-level results: Under 10 antigen-specific TCR beta clonotypes were found; about six seemed cross-reactive to variants.

The sample taken for sequencing was cultured CD8+ T cells derived from PBMCs. The rearrangement joins TRBV28 to TRBJ2-3, with D tentatively TRBD2 (5 bases). This TCR was sampled from a male donor with HIV. In DNA, the CDR3 is TGTGCCAGCAGTTTAGGAGCGGTAAGCACAGATACGCAGTATTTT. Amino acids: CASSLGAVSTDTQYF. Combining the CDR3 with reference TRBV28 and TRBJ2-3 gives the whole variable domain DVKVTQSSRYLVKRTGEKVFLECVQDMDHENMFWYRQDPGLGLRLIYFSYDVKMKEKGDIPEGYSVSREKKERFSLILESASTNQTSMYLCASSLGAVSTDTQYFGPGTRLTVL.